This T cell receptor beta chain was sequenced for a study of OX40 agonist ivuxolimab in advanced cancers. About the research overall: Partial responses were recorded for three patients, including one with hepatocellular carcinoma and two with cutaneous melanoma. General observations from the study: Low clonal expansion, among the lowest seen, marked partial responders at 0.1-3.0 mg/kg.

Repertoires were generated with immunoSEQ multiplex PCR, while TCRdb's copy carries only in-frame clones and drops some. The table shows around 77,000 clones, with around 90% occurring only once. Worth noting for this clone: Its antigen is not known.

The CDR3 has 16 residues. The V and J ends lost 4 bases and 0 bases respectively, with 15 bases between them. Germline V lookup: CDR1 MNHEY, CDR2 SMNVEV (reference sequence). V gene TRBV27 combines with J gene TRBJ1-1, with a tentative D call TRBD1 (6 bases). The specimen comprised CD4+ or CD8+ T cells sorted from blood, sampled in a trial of the OX40 agonist ivuxolimab. This sequence was found in an adult with an advanced solid tumor such as melanoma, head and neck, liver or kidney cancer. The CDR3 bases are TGTGCCAGCAGTTCCGCGGGGGCGGTTCTGAACACTGAAGCTTTCTTT. It yields the protein CASSSAGAVLNTEAFF.